A single sample gave rise to the 15 T cell receptor beta chains below, sequenced in a study of follicular helper T cells after annual influenza vaccination. TCRdb's table, derived via immunoSEQ multiplex PCR, lists solely in-frame clones and lacks some. The table includes approximately 13,000 clones, approximately 78% detected once. Time point indicated: 2014-2015 season, pre-vaccination. The sample consisted of CXCR5- memory CD4+ T cells sorted from blood, taken on the day of influenza vaccination. All receptors come from an adult who received the influenza vaccine.

The V call is TRBV10-3, the J call TRBJ2-5; D not resolved. Germline assignment: CDR1 ENHRY and CDR2 SYGVKD. V was shortened by 3 bases and J by 2 bases, with 7 bases between the two germline ends. This CDR3 comprises 13 residues. The CDR3 protein is CAISEREQETQYF. CDR3 bases: TGTGCCATCAGTGAAAGAGAACAAGAGACCCAGTACTTC.

A single count supports this clone. CDR3 loop: CASSLEGSGGTDTQYF. CDR3 bases: TGCGCCAGCAGCCTCGAGGGTAGCGGGGGCACAGATACGCAGTATTTT. The chain employs TRBV4-3 and TRBJ2-3, with 8 bases that match TRBD2. Germline assignment: CDR1 LGHNA and CDR2 YSLEER. Unmatched junction bases numbered 7, after V lost 4 bases and J lost 1 base. This CDR3 region has 16 residues.

This clone was recorded a few times. The chain couples TRBV9 to TRBJ2-7, with D hard to call. CDR3 size: 13 residues. The germline gives CDR1 SGDLS, CDR2 YYNGEE. Between the trimmed V and J ends, which lost 0 bases and 4 bases, there was a span of 8 bases. CDR3 amino acids: CASSVGAAYEQYF. The DNA of the CDR3 is TGTGCCAGCAGCGTAGGGGCAGCTTACGAGCAGTACTTC. Based on the CDR3 plus reference TRBV9 and TRBJ2-7, the full variable domain is DSGVTQTPKHLITATGQRVTLRCSPRSGDLSVYWYQQSLDQGLQFLIQYYNGEERAKGNILERFSAQQFPDLHSELNLSSLELGDSALYFCASSVGAAYEQYFGPGTRLTVT.

The chain combines TRBV2 with TRBJ2-7; 12 bases fit TRBD2. Germline V gene lookup returns CDR1 SNHLY and CDR2 FYNNEI. Losses at the gene ends were 5 bases for V and 1 base for J; bases not matched to a gene: 0. The CDR3 consists of 14 residues. The CDR3 reads CASSLAGGSYEQYF. CDR3 nucleotide sequence: TGTGCCAGCAGTCTAGCGGGGGGGTCCTACGAGCAGTACTTC.

As DNA, the CDR3 is TGTGCCAGCACCCCTTCAGGGTTAGTTGGCTACACCTTC. Amino acids: CASTPSGLVGYTF. The rearrangement links TRBV6-1 to TRBJ1-2; D is possibly TRBD1 (5 bases). Per germline, CDR1 MNHNS and CDR2 SASEGT. V was clipped by 7 bases and J by 7 bases, with 16 bases between them. The CDR3 has 13 amino acids.

The V call is TRBV6-5, the J call TRBJ1-1; D is unclear. With 0 bases removed from V and 1 base from J, the gap between germline ends came to 12 bases. The CDR3 length is 16 residues. CDR1 is MNHEY, CDR2 SVGAGI, per germline. The CDR3 here is CASSYSSVRTNTEAFF. The CDR3 nucleotides read TGTGCCAGCAGTTACTCGTCTGTCAGAACGAACACTGAAGCTTTCTTT.

This chain connects TRBV7-9 to TRBJ2-3; weak D call: TRBD1 (5 bases). This CDR3 spans 16 amino acids. V dropped 1 base and J dropped 2 bases, with 13 bases sitting between them. CDR1 is SEHNR, CDR2 FQNEAQ, per germline (reference sequence). CDR3 region: CASSLVQWGTTDTQYF. The DNA for the CDR3 is TGTGCCAGCAGCTTAGTTCAGTGGGGCACCACAGATACGCAGTATTTT.

This clone showed up just once. The chain carries TRBV11-1 and TRBJ2-7, with D unclear. The germline V gene encodes CDR1 SGHAT and CDR2 FQDESV (reference sequence). Trimming stripped 2 bases from V and 0 bases from J, with 8 bases between. CDR3 length: 14 residues. CDR3 sequence: CASSLQASSYEQYF. CDR3 coding DNA: TGTGCCAGCAGCTTACAGGCGAGCTCCTACGAGCAGTACTTC. Looking up the rest from reference TRBV11-1 and TRBJ2-7 gives the full variable domain: EAEVAQSPRYKITEKSQAVAFWCDPISGHATLYWYRQILGQGPELLVQFQDESVVDDSQLPKDRFSAERLKGVDSTLKIQPAELGDSAMYLCASSLQASSYEQYFGPGTRLTVT.

The chain is built from TRBV7-2 and TRBJ1-2, with 9 positions matching TRBD1. The CDR3 has 17 residues. The trim removed 3 bases at V and 4 bases at J, leaving 12 bases unmatched. Germline loops: CDR1 SGHTA, CDR2 FQGNSA. In DNA, the CDR3 is TGTGCCAGCAGCTTCCGATCCAGGGACAGGGCAGCCTATGGCTACACCTTC. Its protein is CASSFRSRDRAAYGYTF.

The chain links TRBV7-2 to TRBJ1-5; a possible D gene is TRBD1 (5 bases). This CDR3 has 15 amino acids. Trimming took 6 bases from V and 2 from J, leaving 14 bases between them. CDR1 is SGHTA and CDR2 is FQGNSA in the germline V gene. CDR3 DNA: TGTGCCAGCAGGCCCCCCGGAGGGGGCAATCAGCCCCAGCATTTT. It yields the protein CASRPPGGGNQPQHF.

The chain is built from TRBV5-6 and TRBJ1-3; 10 nucleotides agree with TRBD1. The CDR3 has 16 residues. Germline V gives CDR1 SGHDT, CDR2 YYEEEE. The ends lost 4 bases at V and 6 bases at J; junction bases unmatched: 10. DNA for the CDR3: TGTGCCAGCAGCGAGCCGACAGGGGGCATGGCAAACACCATATATTTT. Translation: CASSEPTGGMANTIYF.

V is TRBV5-5 and J is TRBJ2-1, with D maybe TRBD2 (5 bases). V was clipped by 0 bases and J by 5 bases, with 12 bases between them. CDR3 size: 15 residues. CDR1 is SGHKS and CDR2 is YYEKEE in the germline V gene (reference sequence). CDR3 sequence: CASSLGSGSNNEQFF. CDR3 DNA sequence: TGTGCCAGCAGCTTGGGGTCGGGGAGTAACAATGAGCAGTTCTTC.

To note about this clone: Different DNA sequences within this sample yield the same CDR3. The chain uses TRBV5-4 and TRBJ2-7, with D possibly matching TRBD2 (6 bases). Germline CDR1 and CDR2: SGHNT and YYREEE (reference sequence). This CDR3 contains 15 residues. V gave up 2 bases and J gave up 0 bases, with 12 bases separating them. The CDR3 loop is CASSFGRDRSYEQYF. The DNA for the CDR3 is TGTGCCAGCAGCTTTGGGCGGGATCGCTCCTACGAGCAGTACTTC.

The chain carries TRBV5-6 and TRBJ2-2; D is ambiguous. This CDR3 has 15 residues. Trimming took off 7 bases at V and 0 bases at J, with 13 bases between the two ends. The germline V gene has CDR1 SGHDT and CDR2 YYEEEE. CDR3 DNA sequence: TGTGCCAGCTCATTAGGGCCAACGAACACCGGGGAGCTGTTTTTT. Amino acids: CASSLGPTNTGELFF. Variable domain in full (rest from reference TRBV5-6 and TRBJ2-2): DAGVTQSPTHLIKTRGQQVTLRCSPKSGHDTVSWYQQALGQGPQFIFQYYEEEERQRGNFPDRFSGHQFPNYSSELNVNALLLGDSALYLCASSLGPTNTGELFFGEGSRLTVL.

This sequence joins TRBV5-6 and TRBJ2-5, with 8 nucleotides matching TRBD1. Germline V gene lookup returns CDR1 SGHDT and CDR2 YYEEEE. CDR3 length equals 13 residues. V lost 4 bases, J lost 4 bases, and 3 bases stayed unmatched. The DNA for the CDR3 is TGTGCCAGCAGCGGACAGGGAGGAGAGACCCAGTACTTC. Its translation is CASSGQGGETQYF.